Reported below is one T cell receptor beta chain. The target antigen is unknown. Making TCR cDNA involved 5'RACE template switching, which added UMIs and a universal primer site. TCRdb independently ran MiXCR on the 5' RACE reads; one entry per CDR3 protein. The table includes some 300,000 distinct CDR3 sequences, around 8.6% detected once. This CDR3 comprises 15 residues. V lost 4 bases, J lost 4 bases, and 14 bases lay in between. Looked up from germline, CDR1 is SGHKS and CDR2 is YYEKEE (reference sequence). This sample was taken from a study of T cells after yellow fever vaccination. The study, taken as a whole, reports: On re-exposure, the response was weaker but peaked faster, at day 5 versus 15. Clonotype sharing between CD4 and CD8 compartments was small. Most primary-vaccination clones recurred post-booster (approximately 96% CD4, 88% CD8).

The receptor comes from a man in his late teens or twenties who received the YFV17D yellow fever vaccine. The J gene is TRBJ2-2, the V gene TRBV5-5, with TRBD2 as a possible D gene (5 bases). Specimen: CD4+ T cells sorted from PBMCs, collected 5 days after the yellow fever booster vaccination. CDR3 loop: CASSPAQGSTGELFF. The CDR3 DNA reads as TGTGCCAGCAGCCCTGCTCAAGGGAGCACCGGGGAGCTGTTTTTT.